This entry lists 9 T cell receptor beta chains sequenced from one sample in a study of T cells in tuberculosis. Profiling relied on immunoSEQ multiplex PCR, and the TCRdb table lists in-frame clones only, not all of them. The sample includes under 45,000 clones, around 96% of them seen just once. Sample: PBMCs. The receptor set was obtained from a donor between 10 and 35 years old with latent tuberculosis or without tuberculosis infection.

The chain recombines TRBV7-9 with TRBJ1-2, with 8 bases aligning to TRBD1. V dropped 5 bases and J dropped 4; count of bases not matched to a gene: 3. This CDR3 has 13 amino acids. Germline-derived CDR1 and CDR2 are SEHNR and FQNEAQ (reference sequence). CDR3 nucleotides: TGTGCCAGCAGCCGCGACAGGGGCTATGGCTACACCTTC. Translating gives CASSRDRGYGYTF.

J is TRBJ1-6 and V is TRBV5-1, with TRBD1 identical over 9 bases. The trim removed 4 bases at V and 9 bases at J, leaving 5 bases unmatched. The germline V gene encodes CDR1 SGHRS and CDR2 YFSETQ. The CDR3 contains 14 residues. The CDR3 nucleotides are TGCGCCAGCAGCGCCGGGACAGGGCGTTCACCCCTCCACTTT. Encoded protein: CASSAGTGRSPLHF.

This clone was recorded only once. The chain couples TRBV9 to TRBJ1-3; no clear D gene. This CDR3 spans 18 amino acids. Germline lookup yields CDR1 SGDLS and CDR2 YYNGEE. Trimming removed 0 bases at V and 0 bases at J, with 16 bases between. The CDR3, as DNA: TGTGCCAGCAGCGTAGTGCCGGATGGGCGTCTCTCTGGAAACACCATATATTTT. Protein product: CASSVVPDGRLSGNTIYF.

The J gene is TRBJ1-2, the V gene TRBV11-2; the D gene is possibly TRBD1 (6 bases). The CDR3 length is 15 residues. Germline V gene sequence: CDR1 SGHAT, CDR2 FQNNGV. V was trimmed by 4 bases and J by 8 bases, leaving 20 bases between them. Written as DNA, the CDR3 is TGTGCCAGCAGCTCAGGGGAGAGGGTCCGGAGGGGCTACACCTTC. This sequence encodes CASSSGERVRRGYTF.

The V gene is TRBV7-2, the J gene TRBJ2-1; 9 positions agree with TRBD2. Germline CDR1 is SGHTA and CDR2 is FQGNSA. The junction had 12 bases not matched to a gene; V was cut back by 5 bases and J by 10 bases. The CDR3 has 15 amino acids. In DNA, the CDR3 is TGTGCCAGCAGCCTCCTGGGGGCGGGGGGGCGCGAGCAGTTCTTC. It is translated as CASSLLGAGGREQFF.

The chain employs TRBV20-1 and TRBJ2-1; perhaps TRBD2 as D (6 bases). CDR1 and CDR2 (germline): DFQATT, SNEGSKA (reference sequence). This CDR3 contains 10 residues. V was clipped by 5 bases and J by 10 bases, with 9 bases between them. CDR3 region: CSAWDSEQFF. The CDR3 DNA reads as TGCAGTGCTTGGGACTCCGAGCAGTTCTTC.

The genes are TRBV5-6 and TRBJ2-5, with 9 bases aligning to TRBD2. The CDR3 consists of 18 residues. Germline assignment: CDR1 SGHDT and CDR2 YYEEEE. Germline trimming cut 4 bases from V and 3 bases from J; bases unmatched to any gene: 16. The CDR3 is CASSPLGGQRGDEETQYF. The CDR3 coding sequence is TGTGCCAGCAGCCCCCTCGGAGGGCAGCGGGGGGACGAAGAGACCCAGTACTTC.

The chain uses TRBV15 and TRBJ2-2; possible D gene TRBD1, 6 bases. Trimming left V 8 bases short and J 7 bases short, with 17 bases between. Per the germline V gene, CDR1 is LNHNV and CDR2 is YYDKDF (reference sequence). The CDR3 is 14 residues long. In DNA, the CDR3 is TGTGCCACCCTTTACAGGGTCGGGAACGGGGAGCTGTTTTTT. Amino acid sequence: CATLYRVGNGELFF.

Details on this clone: Other DNA variants within this sample encode the same CDR3. V and J are TRBV6-1 and TRBJ2-5; TRBD2 matches 9 bases. CDR3 length equals 15 residues. With V trimmed by 0 bases and J by 1 base, 0 bases remained unmatched. CDR1 is MNHNS, CDR2 SASEGT, per germline. The CDR3 region is CASSEASGGQETQYF. CDR3 nucleotides: TGTGCCAGCAGTGAAGCTAGCGGGGGCCAAGAGACCCAGTACTTC.